The next 10 T cell receptor beta chains were all read from a single sample in a study of T cell responses to AZD1222 COVID-19 vaccine. TCRdb's copy holds only in-frame clones and misses some; the assay was immunoSEQ multiplex PCR. The sample has around 83,000 clones, roughly 90% seen once. Source: peripheral blood, taken on day 0 of AZD1222 vaccination. These receptors came from an adult in good health.

J is TRBJ2-3 and V is TRBV28; D gene unclear. The CDR3 is made up of 14 amino acids. Looked up from germline, CDR1 is MDHEN and CDR2 is SYDVKM. The V and J ends lost 3 bases and 4 bases respectively, with 11 bases between them. CDR3 protein: CASSFTGRADTQYF. As DNA, the CDR3 is TGTGCCAGCAGTTTTACCGGACGGGCAGATACGCAGTATTTT.

The chain employs TRBV25-1 and TRBJ2-7, with a weak D call TRBD2 (6 bases). CDR3 length equals 13 residues. V shed 0 bases and J shed 7 bases, with 10 bases lying between them. Germline CDR1 MGHDK, CDR2 SYGVNS. In DNA form, the CDR3 reads TGTGCCAGCAGTGAATATTTCGGGGGAGAGCAGTACTTC. This translates into CASSEYFGGEQYF.

This clone showed up just once. This rearrangement joins TRBV7-8 to TRBJ2-1; D tentatively reads TRBD1 or TRBD2 (5 bases each). In germline, CDR1 is SGHVS, CDR2 FQNEAQ. The CDR3 length is 15 residues. Trimming shortened V by 2 bases and J by 7 bases, and 15 bases separated the two germline ends. CDR3 sequence reads: CASSLMRGQGNEQFF. CDR3 nucleotide sequence: TGTGCCAGCAGCTTAATGCGCGGGCAGGGAAATGAGCAGTTCTTC.

The V call is TRBV15, the J call TRBJ2-7, with 11 positions matching TRBD1. Germline V gene lookup returns CDR1 LNHNV and CDR2 YYDKDF (reference sequence). The V segment lost 5 bases and the J segment 4 bases; nucleotides outside the gene matches: 10. This CDR3 has 16 amino acids. As DNA, the CDR3 is TGTGCCACCAGCTTCAGAGCCCGGGACAGGGGGTACGAGCAGTACTTC. Protein: CATSFRARDRGYEQYF.

The gene calls are TRBV7-9 and TRBJ2-7; D not resolved. Trimming left V 5 bases short and J 5 bases short, with 10 bases between. Per germline, CDR1 SEHNR and CDR2 FQNEAQ (reference sequence). This CDR3 region has 12 residues. The CDR3 region has the DNA TGTGCCAGCAGCCCCGGGTTGAACGAGCAGTACTTC. Amino acid sequence: CASSPGLNEQYF.

This clone was observed a single time. V usage is TRBV5-1 and J usage is TRBJ2-1; TRBD2 matches 16 bases. After removal of 4 bases from V and 9 bases from J, the junction contained 7 bases not matched to a gene. The CDR3 extends over 16 amino acids. Germline-derived CDR1 and CDR2 are SGHRS and YFSETQ. The CDR3: CASSGGTSGGVSEQFF. The CDR3 DNA is TGCGCCAGCAGCGGCGGGACTAGCGGGGGGGTTAGTGAGCAGTTCTTC.

This sequence joins TRBV4-1 and TRBJ1-6, with a tentative D call TRBD1 (5 bases). Germline CDR1 reads MGHRA; CDR2 reads YSYEKL. V dropped 3 bases and J dropped 6 bases, with 15 bases sitting between them. The CDR3 extends over 16 amino acids. The CDR3 DNA follows: TGCGCCAGCAGCCAGACACCTCCCCAGGGTAATTCACCCCTCCACTTT. Residues: CASSQTPPQGNSPLHF.

The chain is built from TRBV25-1 and TRBJ2-7, with D maybe TRBD1 (5 bases). CDR3 length: 14 amino acids. V dropped 6 bases and J dropped 3 bases, with 15 bases sitting between them. Germline CDR1 is MGHDK and CDR2 is SYGVNS. CDR3 loop: CASRSETANYEQYF. CDR3 DNA sequence: TGTGCCAGCAGATCTGAGACAGCCAACTACGAGCAGTACTTC.

The rearrangement links TRBV7-9 to TRBJ2-6; D remains ambiguous. Trimming stripped 0 bases from V and 4 bases from J, with 4 bases between. Germline CDR1 reads SEHNR; CDR2 reads FQNEAQ (reference sequence). CDR3 length: 14 residues. The CDR3 reads CASSLAGGANVLTF. DNA of the CDR3: TGTGCCAGCAGCTTAGCTGGCGGGGCCAACGTCCTGACTTTC.

The V call is TRBV7-2, the J call TRBJ2-7; D remains ambiguous. Germline V lookup: CDR1 SGHTA, CDR2 FQGNSA. CDR3 length: 14 amino acids. Between the trimmed V and J ends, which lost 3 bases and 0 bases, there was a span of 9 bases. CDR3: CASSFPTHSYEQYF. In nucleotides, the CDR3 is TGTGCCAGCAGCTTCCCGACACACTCCTACGAGCAGTACTTC.